This T cell receptor beta chain was obtained from a study of shared clonotypes between healthy human individuals (TCRdb year 2020). Regarding the study in general: The cohort comprised two women and a few men aged 18 to 49 years. For each donor, CD4 naive and CD4 memory were each run on three plates, CD8 naive on two plates, and CD8 memory on one plate. The study deeply sequenced blood TCR repertoires of five healthy adults to estimate repertoire size and the extent of clonotype sharing between individuals. Different laboratories and diverse techniques were used to prepare libraries and sequence TCR repertoires, to increase sequencing depth and limit assay-specific biases. Between about 0.9 and 8.9 billion PBMCs per donor were obtained by leukapheresis. On the study overall, not on this receptor specifically: Compared with non-shared clonotypes, clonotypes shared by all four sorted-subset donors had higher generation probabilities. Sampling was restricted to blood, and TCR repertoires in tissue are likely to differ from TCR repertoires in blood. Because the study included a small number of donors, the genetic and exposure-history diversity represented was limited. Pairwise subsampling indicated that sequencing depth was expected to affect the degree of clonotype sharing among donors. Incomplete sequencing was indicated by rarefaction of sorted-subset datasets, despite the large sequencing depth. Naive subsets generally had larger estimated clonotype richness than memory subsets. Sharing across several donors was observed for roughly 5.4% of naive CD4, over 3% of naive CD8, over 2% of memory CD4, and over 0.3% of memory CD8 clonotypes.

Using the deep immunoSEQ assay, multiplex PCR amplified TCR CDR3 regions from genomic DNA. Extracted genomic DNA from each cell subset was distributed evenly across all wells of several immunoSEQ 96-well plates, and each plate was treated as a replicate. For sorted subsets, about 200 ng genomic DNA, equal to tens of thousands of T cell genomes, was loaded into each replicate PCR. Purified libraries were quantified with a Qubit 3.0 fluorometer, sized on a Bioanalyzer 2100, and re-quantified with the KAPA Library Quantification kit. Every immunoSEQ 96-well plate was sequenced on a separate single-read 150-cycle Illumina NextSeq 550 flow cell. Turning to the authors' computational methods: Because only junctional sequences without quality scores were contained in the immunoSEQ output, filtering matching that applied to full-length reads could not be performed. To assign V/J genes and CDR3, sequences were annotated against IMGT germline references using PyIR, a Python wrapper for IgBLAST v1.9. Reads with weak V/J assignments (E-value above 1e-6), missing CDR3, stop codons, out-of-frame junctions, or ambiguous translated residues were removed. A V3J clonotype was defined by an identical inferred V gene, J gene, and CDR3 amino acid sequence. Percentage overlap between repertoires was calculated by dividing the number of shared unique clonotypes by the size of the smaller repertoire. Three approaches were used to assess repertoire richness: RTK rarefaction, the Chao1 estimator, and Recon v2.1 estimates of unobserved clonotypes. For all TCRbeta clonotypes obtained by the gDNA method from a few donors, generation probabilities were computed with OLGA. TCRdb limited this immuneACCESS table to in-frame rearrangements with V and J called. A share of clones is missing; checked studies link under half to unresolved V genes, and the rest is unexplained. V and J calls and clone size are as listed in that table; D and trimming were resolved from the DNA. Counted in this sample were about 1.5 million clones; 98% of them appeared once. Of the sample, 0.45% is held by the ten largest clones.

The cysteine opens and the phenylalanine closes a CDR3 of 14 amino acids. The sequence is cut down to CDR3 DNA, 42 bases in frame from base 1. The trim is 4 bases for V and 8 bases for J, with a gap of 21 bases between the germline ends. Taken from the germline V gene, the CDR1 and CDR2 loops are SQVTM and ANQGSEA. Donors were healthy HIV-negative adults with no recently reported acute infections or vaccinations. Every donor was a Caucasian adult residing in Nashville, Tennessee, USA. CD4+ T cells were enriched by magnetic negative selection; naive cells were then positively selected on CD45RA, and the negative fraction formed the memory subset. Blood was collected by leukapheresis, and PBMCs were isolated by Ficoll-Histopaque density gradient centrifugation and then cryopreserved in liquid nitrogen vapor phase. Analytical flow cytometry was used to check the purity and quantity of each magnetically sorted T cell population. Each sorted fraction had its genomic DNA isolated and then quantified by UV absorbance on a Nanodrop 2000c.

With regard to this clone: The antigen this receptor binds is unknown. No per-base quality is available; no much larger clone lies one base away.

The clonotype comes from a man younger than 45 in good health. The rearrangement joined TRBV29-1 to TRBJ2-7, with a weak D call of TRBD1 (5 bases match). Source material: naive CD4+ T cells sorted from blood. Read against the paper, the sample's cell subset or site label means: CD45RA+ positively selected. The DNA sequence is as follows: TGCAGCGTTGTTGTAGGACCTCAGGGATTTCAGCAGTACTTC. Its translation reads: CSVVVGPQGFQQYF.